One and the same sample provided the 29 T cell receptor beta chains below, sequenced in a study of T cells after yellow fever vaccination. TCRdb re-called the 5' RACE reads through MiXCR, storing one row per CDR3 protein. The sample holds tens of thousands of distinct CDR3 sequences, approximately 4.5% seen once. The sequences come from PBMCs, either bulk or a sorted T-cell subset (CD4+, CD8+, memory, or dextramer-sorted; not recorded which), collected on the day of the yellow fever booster vaccination. The receptors here all came from a man younger than 30 who received the YFV17D yellow fever vaccine.

A remark on this clonotype: This may come from a read error, since a much larger clone is one base off. The V and J genes are TRBV7-2 and TRBJ2-7; D may be TRBD1 (5 bases). Germline V gene lookup returns CDR1 SGHTA and CDR2 FQGNSA. Trimming took 4 bases from V and 1 from J, leaving 11 bases between them. The CDR3 contains 14 residues. CDR3 loop: CASSSRKGSYEQYF. In DNA form, the CDR3 reads TGTGCCAGCAGCTCCAGGAAGGGGTCCTACGAGCAGTACTTC.

This clonotype was recorded many times. V usage is TRBV7-2 and J usage is TRBJ2-5; possible D gene TRBD2, 6 bases. Germline CDR1 reads SGHTA; CDR2 reads FQGNSA. The V end lost 3 bases, the J end lost 5 bases, and 16 bases lay between the germline ends. The CDR3 has 15 amino acids. The CDR3 sequence is CASSLMGGERETQYF. For the CDR3, the DNA is TGTGCCAGCAGCTTGATGGGCGGGGAGAGGGAGACCCAGTACTTC.

A few counts support this clonotype. J is TRBJ1-2 and V is TRBV19, with 7 bases matching TRBD1. Trimming removed 6 bases from V and 2 bases from J; junction bases left unmatched: 6. Germline CDR1 is LNHDA and CDR2 is SQIVND (reference sequence). The CDR3 loop spans 14 amino acids. CDR3 protein: CASRAPGQNYGYTF. CDR3 DNA sequence: TGTGCCAGTAGAGCCCCGGGACAGAACTATGGCTACACCTTC. The full variable domain, in which reference TRBV19 and TRBJ1-2 provide the parts outside the CDR3, is DGGITQSPKYLFRKEGQNVTLSCEQNLNHDAMYWYRQDPGQGLRLIYYSQIVNDFQKGDIAEGYSVSREKKESFPLTVTSAQKNPTAFYLCASRAPGQNYGYTFGSGTRLTVV.

This clonotype was recorded at least ten times. This rearrangement joins TRBV2 to TRBJ2-1; TRBD2 matches 8 bases. This CDR3 is built from 15 residues. Germline V lookup: CDR1 SNHLY, CDR2 FYNNEI. Germline trimming cut 8 bases from V and 3 bases from J; bases unmatched to any gene: 9. The CDR3 protein is CASAAQAGGYNEQFF. Here the CDR3 DNA reads TGTGCCAGCGCGGCCCAGGCGGGGGGCTACAATGAGCAGTTCTTC.

At least ten counts were recorded for this clonotype. V and J are TRBV28 and TRBJ1-1, with no clear D. Germline CDR1 is MDHEN and CDR2 is SYDVKM. This CDR3 region has 11 residues. V was clipped by 7 bases and J by 0 bases, with 3 bases between them. The CDR3 region has the DNA TGTGCCAGCACAATGAACACTGAAGCTTTCTTT. Encoded protein: CASTMNTEAFF. Drawing the rest from reference TRBV28 and TRBJ1-1, the complete variable domain is DVKVTQSSRYLVKRTGEKVFLECVQDMDHENMFWYRQDPGLGLRLIYFSYDVKMKEKGDIPEGYSVSREKKERFSLILESASTNQTSMYLCASTMNTEAFFGQGTRLTVV.

This clonotype was picked up many times. The genes are TRBV12-3 or TRBV12-4 and TRBJ1-2; no clear D. V dropped 1 base and J dropped 8 bases, with 8 bases sitting between them. CDR3 length: 12 residues. The CDR3 is CASSLGWEGYTF. Here the CDR3 DNA reads TGTGCCAGCAGTTTAGGGTGGGAAGGCTACACCTTC.

This clonotype was seen at least ten times. The gene calls are TRBV7-2 and TRBJ2-7; 9 bases align to TRBD2. The CDR3 covers 15 residues. Looked up from germline, CDR1 is SGHTA and CDR2 is FQGNSA. V dropped 1 base and J dropped 7; count of bases not matched to a gene: 8. The CDR3 DNA reads as TGTGCCAGCAGCTTAGGGGCTAGCGGGGTCGGTGAGCAGTACTTC. It encodes CASSLGASGVGEQYF.

This clonotype was counted ten times or more. The chain carries TRBV20-1 and TRBJ2-4; D remains unclear. The germline V gene encodes CDR1 DFQATT and CDR2 SNEGSKA (reference sequence). The germline V and J ends were trimmed by 3 bases and 0 bases, with 6 bases remaining between them. The CDR3 covers 13 residues. The CDR3 spells CSASLLAKNIQYF. CDR3 coding DNA: TGCAGTGCTAGCCTACTAGCCAAAAACATTCAGTACTTC.

This clonotype was detected ten times or more. The V and J genes are TRBV3-1 and TRBJ2-7; D not resolved. Trimming removed 3 bases at V and 8 bases at J, with 11 bases between. The CDR3 length is 12 residues. In germline, CDR1 is LGHDT, CDR2 YNNKEL (reference sequence). The CDR3 loop is CASSHESRQQYF. The DNA of the CDR3 is TGTGCCAGCAGCCATGAGAGCAGGCAGCAGTACTTC.

This clonotype came up many times. The genes are TRBV7-2 and TRBJ2-5; 7 bases match TRBD2. With 5 bases clipped from V and 4 bases from J, the junction kept 7 bases outside the gene matches. From germline, CDR1 is SGHTA and CDR2 FQGNSA. CDR3 length: 14 amino acids. The DNA of the CDR3 is TGTGCCAGCAGCCCGGGGGGTGTGAGAGAGACCCAGTACTTC. It codes for CASSPGGVRETQYF. The whole variable domain, filled in from reference TRBV7-2 and TRBJ2-5, reads GAGVSQSPSNKVTEKGKDVELRCDPISGHTALYWYRQSLGQGLEFLIYFQGNSAPDKSGLPSDRFSAERTGGSVSTLTIQRTQQEDSAVYLCASSPGGVRETQYFGPGTRLLVL.

This clonotype was recorded many times. This chain joins TRBV3-1 and TRBJ2-3; D remains unclear. Germline V gene lookup returns CDR1 LGHDT and CDR2 YNNKEL (reference sequence). The V and J ends lost 2 bases and 5 bases respectively, with 11 bases between them. The CDR3 spans 14 residues. The CDR3 reads CASSQPSVGDTQYF. The CDR3, as DNA: TGTGCCAGCAGCCAACCTTCTGTCGGAGATACGCAGTATTTT.

This clonotype was observed many times. The chain combines TRBV6-1 with TRBJ1-5; 8 bases are shared with TRBD1. The CDR3 length is 17 residues. The germline V gene has CDR1 MNHNS and CDR2 SASEGT. Germline trimming cut 6 bases from V and 0 bases from J; bases unmatched to any gene: 10. Here the CDR3 DNA reads TGTGCCAGCAGGTTGACAGGGGTCGGCTATAGCAATCAGCCCCAGCATTTT. Its translation is CASRLTGVGYSNQPQHF.

This clonotype occurred a few times. The CDR3 DNA is TGTGCCAGCACCGTGGGGACGGAGGATCAGCCCCAGCATTTT. Translating it yields CASTVGTEDQPQHF. This chain connects TRBV2 to TRBJ1-5, with D possibly TRBD1 on 5 matching bases. Germline lookup yields CDR1 SNHLY and CDR2 FYNNEI. The length of the CDR3 is 14 residues. Between the trimmed V and J ends, which lost 7 bases and 5 bases, there was a span of 15 bases.

In its sample, this clonotype was seen many times. The chain employs TRBV6-4 and TRBJ2-1; 12 bases agree with TRBD2. The V gene's germline CDR1 is MRHNA and CDR2 SNTAGT. The CDR3 contains 16 residues. The trim removed 0 bases at V and 8 bases at J, leaving 5 bases unmatched. This chain's CDR3 is CASSDSPSGGADEQFF. In DNA form, the CDR3 reads TGTGCCAGCAGTGACTCTCCTAGCGGGGGGGCCGATGAGCAGTTCTTC.

This clonotype was seen ten or more times. The chain is built from TRBV5-1 and TRBJ2-1; D may be TRBD2 (6 bases). V was trimmed by 4 bases and J by 0 bases, leaving 11 bases between them. Germline V CDR1 and CDR2: SGHRS, YFSETQ. CDR3 length equals 15 residues. The CDR3 sequence: CASSVNSGSYNEQFF. CDR3 DNA: TGCGCCAGCAGCGTCAATAGCGGCTCCTACAATGAGCAGTTCTTC.

This clonotype has at least ten counts. The chain employs TRBV7-2 and TRBJ2-6; unclear D gene. The CDR3 has 13 amino acids. Germline V gene data show CDR1 as SGHTA and CDR2 as FQGNSA. V was cut by 6 bases and J by 4 bases, with 7 bases left in between. The CDR3 loop reads CASRFQGANVLTF. The CDR3 DNA follows: TGTGCCAGCAGATTTCAGGGGGCCAACGTCCTGACTTTC.

This clonotype occurred many times. This sequence joins TRBV7-7 and TRBJ2-3; the D call may be TRBD1 or TRBD2 (5 bases each). V dropped 4 bases and J dropped 8 bases, with 10 bases sitting between them. This CDR3 has 12 residues. Germline V gives CDR1 SSHAT, CDR2 FNYEAQ (reference sequence). CDR3 nucleotide sequence: TGTGCCAGCAGCTCTGAGAGGGGTACGCAGTATTTT. This encodes CASSSERGTQYF.

This clonotype was seen a handful of times. The chain links TRBV19 to TRBJ1-1, with 8 bases fitting TRBD1. The trim removed 7 bases at V and 3 bases at J, leaving 4 bases unmatched. CDR1 and CDR2 (germline): LNHDA, SQIVND (reference sequence). There are 13 residues in the CDR3. Written as DNA, the CDR3 is TGTGCCAGTACTCTGACAGGGGACACTGAAGCTTTCTTT. Translating it yields CASTLTGDTEAFF.

The table lists this clonotype with many counts. This sequence joins TRBV20-1 and TRBJ2-3; 10 bases align to TRBD2. Germline V gene lookup returns CDR1 DFQATT and CDR2 SNEGSKA (reference sequence). This CDR3 spans 14 amino acids. The junction had 8 bases not matched to a gene; V was cut back by 6 bases and J by 5 bases. CDR3: CSAPRASGGDTQYF. CDR3 DNA sequence: TGCAGTGCCCCCCGGGCTAGCGGGGGAGATACGCAGTATTTT.

This clonotype showed up many times. J is TRBJ2-5 and V is TRBV18, with 14 bases aligning to TRBD2. Trimming took 4 bases from V and 13 from J; bases not matched to a gene: 8. CDR1 and CDR2 from the germline V gene are KGHSH and LQKENI. This CDR3 has 14 amino acids. CDR3 DNA sequence: TGTGCCAGCTCACAAGGGACTAGCGGGGGCCTTCGGTACTTC. As protein: CASSQGTSGGLRYF.

About this clonotype itself: Being one base from a much bigger clone, this may be a read error. V is TRBV2 and J is TRBJ1-1, with no clear D. The CDR3 totals 10 residues. Germline CDR1 and CDR2: SNHLY and FYNNEI. Here the CDR3 reads CASGGTEAFF. In DNA form, the CDR3 reads TGTGCGAGTGGTGGCACTGAAGCTTTCTTT. Full variable domain (rest looked up from reference TRBV2 and TRBJ1-1): EPEVTQTPSHQVTQMGQEVILRCVPISNHLYFYWYRQILGQKVEFLVSFYNNEISEKSEIFDDQFSVERPDGSNFTLKIRSTKLEDSAMYFCASGGTEAFFGQGTRLTVV.

The DNA of the CDR3 is TGTGCCAGCGGGAACAATGAGCAGTTCTTC. Protein product: CASGNNEQFF. J is TRBJ2-1 and V is TRBV14; D gene ambiguous. CDR3 length equals 10 residues. Germline V gene sequence: CDR1 SGHDN, CDR2 FVKESK. The V end lost 8 bases, the J end lost 5 bases, and 4 bases lay between the germline ends.

At least ten counts were recorded for this clonotype. The CDR3 nucleotides are TGTGCCAGCAGCTTAAGGTCTACAGGCCGCTCTGGGGCCAACGTCCTGACTTTC. Translated: CASSLRSTGRSGANVLTF. The chain links TRBV7-3 to TRBJ2-6; perhaps TRBD1 as D (5 bases). CDR1 and CDR2 (germline): SGHTA, FQGTGA. The CDR3 loop spans 18 amino acids. Trimming removed 1 base from V and 0 bases from J, with 13 bases in between.

This clonotype was recorded many times. The genes are TRBV5-1 and TRBJ1-6; D is unclear. The CDR3 is made up of 14 amino acids. The germline V gene has CDR1 SGHRS and CDR2 YFSETQ. Trimming pared 1 base from V and 6 bases from J, leaving 8 bases between. The CDR3 is CASSLYLANSPLHF. CDR3 coding DNA: TGCGCCAGCAGCTTGTACCTTGCTAATTCACCCCTCCACTTT. The full variable domain, in which reference TRBV5-1 and TRBJ1-6 provide the parts outside the CDR3, is KAGVTQTPRYLIKTRGQQVTLSCSPISGHRSVSWYQQTPGQGLQFLFEYFSETQRNKGNFPGRFSGRQFSNSRSEMNVSTLELGDSALYLCASSLYLANSPLHFGNGTRLTVT.

This clonotype was counted at least ten times. The chain has TRBV6-2 or TRBV6-3 and TRBJ2-7; 10 bases map to TRBD1. The CDR3 runs to 16 residues. Germline loops: CDR1 MNHEY, CDR2 SVGEGT. J gave up 0 bases and V 4 bases, and 6 bases lay outside the gene matches. The CDR3 sequence is CASSSGTGAASYEQYV. In DNA, the CDR3 is TGTGCCAGCAGTTCCGGGACAGGGGCTGCCTCCTACGAGCAGTACGTC.

The chain employs TRBV3-1 and TRBJ2-1, with 8 bases fitting TRBD2. The V gene's germline CDR1 is LGHDT and CDR2 YNNKEL (reference sequence). The CDR3 extends over 15 amino acids. V gave up 4 bases and J gave up 8 bases; unmatched junction bases: 10. In DNA form, the CDR3 reads TGTGCCAGCAGCCCGGGGACTAGTAAAGAAGATGAGCAGTTCTTC. Its translation is CASSPGTSKEDEQFF.

At least ten counts were recorded for this clonotype. The V gene is TRBV7-9, the J gene TRBJ2-5; tentative D call: TRBD1 (7 bases). The CDR3 consists of 15 residues. Trimming left V 1 base short and J 4 bases short, with 13 bases between. Germline lookup yields CDR1 SEHNR and CDR2 FQNEAQ (reference sequence). The CDR3 region has the DNA TGTGCCAGCAGCTTAGTACCCCAGGGGGGAGAGACCCAGTACTTC. Translated, it gives CASSLVPQGGETQYF.

This clonotype was picked up a small number of times. This chain uses TRBV21-1 with TRBJ2-1; the table calls TRBD2, which could not be checked here. TRBV21-1 is noted as a pseudogene. This CDR3 spans 16 amino acids. The CDR3 nucleotides read TGTGCCAGCAGCAAGGGGAGCGGGGGAGATTACAATGAGCAGTTCTTC. This translates into CASSKGSGGDYNEQFF.

In this sample, this clonotype turned up many times. The gene calls are TRBV4-3 and TRBJ2-2, with 10 bases fitting TRBD1. CDR1 and CDR2 (germline): LGHNA, YSLEER. With 3 bases clipped from V and 10 bases from J, the junction kept 11 bases outside the gene matches. This CDR3 region has 16 residues. The CDR3 sequence is CASSQGPGQGFQELFF. CDR3 bases: TGCGCCAGCAGCCAGGGTCCGGGACAGGGGTTCCAGGAGCTGTTTTTT.